The 28 T cell receptor beta chains presented below share a single source sample, sequenced in a study of monozygotic twins with inflammatory bowel disease. No DNA is given; TCRdb re-called the 5' RACE reads and lists each CDR3 protein once. The data include roughly 140,000 distinct CDR3 sequences; the top ten clones carry under 2.5%. The material sequenced was blood. Every receptor here comes from a human donor with ulcerative colitis or Crohn's disease, or a healthy co-twin of an affected twin (not recorded which).

V is TRBV20-1 and J is TRBJ2-2; TCRdb returns TRBD1, unconfirmable since there is no DNA. This CDR3 is built from 14 residues. CDR1 and CDR2 (germline): DFQATT, SNEGSKA (reference sequence). The CDR3 sequence is CSSPRAGNTGELFF.

This chain joins TRBV29-1 and TRBJ1-2. In germline, CDR1 is SQVTM, CDR2 ANQGSEA. The CDR3 runs 16 residues. CDR3: CSVESPWEGSGYGYTF.

This chain links TRBV7-9 with TRBJ2-2. CDR1 is SEHNR and CDR2 is FQNEAQ in the germline V gene (reference sequence). This CDR3 contains 15 residues. The CDR3 spells CASSLLKGNTGELFF.

The genes are TRBV5-6 and TRBJ1-1. The CDR3 contains 12 residues. Per germline, CDR1 SGHDT and CDR2 YYEEEE. The CDR3 loop reads CASNLLGTEAFF. The full variable domain, its missing parts supplied by reference TRBV5-6 and TRBJ1-1, is DAGVTQSPTHLIKTRGQQVTLRCSPKSGHDTVSWYQQALGQGPQFIFQYYEEEERQRGNFPDRFSGHQFPNYSSELNVNALLLGDSALYLCASNLLGTEAFFGQGTRLTVV.

The chain uses TRBV12-3 or TRBV12-4 and TRBJ2-1; there is no DNA to check the TCRdb D call of TRBD1. This CDR3 is 14 amino acids long. CDR3 amino acids: CASSSTGESDEQFF.

J is TRBJ2-6 and V is TRBV4-1; TCRdb names TRBD1, which stays unverified in the absence of DNA. The CDR3 spans 16 residues. Germline V gene sequence: CDR1 MGHRA, CDR2 YSYEKL. The CDR3 spells CASSQVTGSGANVLTF.

The rearrangement uses TRBV6-2 or TRBV6-3 and TRBJ1-1; there is no DNA to check the TCRdb D call of TRBD1. Germline V gene lookup returns CDR1 MNHEY and CDR2 SVGEGT. The CDR3 has 14 residues. CDR3 sequence reads: CASSGQGGNTEAFF.

This chain's CDR3 is CSVEPNPNEKLFF. This sequence joins TRBV29-1 and TRBJ1-4. This CDR3 spans 13 amino acids. Germline values: CDR1 SQVTM, CDR2 ANQGSEA.

The chain joins TRBV6-1 to TRBJ2-1; TCRdb proposes TRBD2, but this gene call is untestable without DNA. The CDR3 has 16 amino acids. Per germline, CDR1 MNHNS and CDR2 SASEGT. This chain's CDR3 is CASSDRRTQARDEQFF.

This chain links TRBV5-1 with TRBJ2-3. Germline lookup yields CDR1 SGHRS and CDR2 YFSETQ. The CDR3 totals 15 residues. This chain's CDR3 is CASSSQPSFTDTQYF. Filled out from reference TRBV5-1 and TRBJ2-3, the complete variable domain reads KAGVTQTPRYLIKTRGQQVTLSCSPISGHRSVSWYQQTPGQGLQFLFEYFSETQRNKGNFPGRFSGRQFSNSRSEMNVSTLELGDSALYLCASSSQPSFTDTQYFGPGTRLTVL.

This chain uses TRBV5-1 with TRBJ2-1; the TRBD1 assignment by TCRdb is unverifiable without DNA. CDR3 size: 14 residues. Germline assignment: CDR1 SGHRS and CDR2 YFSETQ. The CDR3 region is CASSLAGQFFGQFF.

V is TRBV5-6 and J is TRBJ2-5; the D call from TCRdb, TRBD1, cannot be confirmed without DNA. Germline V gives CDR1 SGHDT, CDR2 YYEEEE. The CDR3 spans 15 residues. The chain's CDR3 is CASSRLVGAQETQYF.

This chain links TRBV9 with TRBJ2-3. This CDR3 is 16 amino acids long. Germline V gene sequence: CDR1 SGDLS, CDR2 YYNGEE. This CDR3 is CASSVAGVRSTDTQYF. The whole variable domain, filled in from reference TRBV9 and TRBJ2-3, reads DSGVTQTPKHLITATGQRVTLRCSPRSGDLSVYWYQQSLDQGLQFLIQYYNGEERAKGNILERFSAQQFPDLHSELNLSSLELGDSALYFCASSVAGVRSTDTQYFGPGTRLTVL.

This chain's CDR3 is CASSFSEGLQETQYF. The genes are TRBV5-4 and TRBJ2-5. Germline lookup yields CDR1 SGHNT and CDR2 YYREEE (reference sequence). There are 15 residues in the CDR3.

The chain couples TRBV9 to TRBJ2-1; the TCRdb call, TRBD1, lacks DNA for checking. The CDR3 is 14 amino acids. Germline V gives CDR1 SGDLS, CDR2 YYNGEE. CDR3 sequence: CASSVRVIDNEQFF.

The CDR3 sequence: CAWSLQGFATEAFF. The chain recombines TRBV30 with TRBJ1-1; TCRdb names TRBD1, which stays unverified in the absence of DNA. CDR3 size: 14 residues. Germline lookup yields CDR1 GTSNPN and CDR2 SVGIG (reference sequence).

This sequence joins TRBV20-1 and TRBJ1-2; the TCRdb D gene call, TRBD1, has no DNA to confirm it. Germline V lookup: CDR1 DFQATT, CDR2 SNEGSKA (reference sequence). The CDR3 is made up of 14 amino acids. Here the CDR3 reads CSAKPTGKDYGYTF.

CDR3 in amino acids: CSASETGGRQPQHF. The chain recombines TRBV20-1 with TRBJ1-5; TCRdb lists TRBD1, though no DNA is available to test this call. Germline V gives CDR1 DFQATT, CDR2 SNEGSKA (reference sequence). The CDR3 is made up of 14 amino acids.

The CDR3 sequence is CASDFRDRGGTDTQYF. This rearrangement joins TRBV6-5 to TRBJ2-3; TCRdb's D call of TRBD1 is untestable without DNA. This CDR3 has 16 amino acids. Looked up from germline, CDR1 is MNHEY and CDR2 is SVGAGI.

The V and J genes are TRBV6-4 and TRBJ2-2; the D gene TCRdb calls, TRBD1, cannot be checked with no DNA. This CDR3 region has 14 residues. The germline CDR1 and CDR2 sequences are MRHNA and SNTAGT. The CDR3 here is CASSKQATTGELFF.

The CDR3 protein is CASRPKERRIAQETQYF. The J gene is TRBJ2-5, the V gene TRBV7-7. The CDR3 extends over 17 amino acids. Germline CDR1 reads SSHAT; CDR2 reads FNYEAQ (reference sequence).

The chain links TRBV20-1 to TRBJ2-4; without DNA, the TCRdb call of TRBD1 cannot be checked. CDR1 DFQATT and CDR2 SNEGSKA come from the germline V gene (reference sequence). The CDR3 is 18 residues long. CDR3: CSARGFDGGQLDKNIQYF.

The rearrangement uses TRBV12-3 or TRBV12-4 and TRBJ1-5; TCRdb designates TRBD1, a call that cannot be tested without DNA. The CDR3 has 16 residues. The CDR3 is CASSLGGLTGQWPQHF.

The CDR3 sequence is CSARDFSGINQPQHF. This chain joins TRBV20-1 and TRBJ1-5. This CDR3 has 15 amino acids. Germline loops: CDR1 DFQATT, CDR2 SNEGSKA (reference sequence).

This chain joins TRBV14 and TRBJ2-5. CDR3 length: 12 amino acids. CDR1 SGHDN and CDR2 FVKESK come from the germline V gene. CDR3 sequence reads: CASSQDLETQYF.

This rearrangement joins TRBV11-1 to TRBJ1-6; TCRdb indicates TRBD1, and absent DNA this call remains unverified. The CDR3 has 15 amino acids. The germline CDR1 and CDR2 sequences are SGHAT and FQDESV (reference sequence). CDR3 region: CASSSDRAANSPLHF.

The chain carries TRBV19 and TRBJ2-2; there is no DNA to check the TCRdb D call of TRBD2. Germline V gene lookup returns CDR1 LNHDA and CDR2 SQIVND (reference sequence). The CDR3 has 15 amino acids. This CDR3 reads CASSIQGPVTGELFF.

The rearrangement uses TRBV7-2 and TRBJ1-4; the D call of TRBD1 rests on TCRdb alone, since no DNA is present to check it. The CDR3 has 15 amino acids. CDR1 and CDR2 from the germline V gene are SGHTA and FQGNSA. Here the CDR3 reads CASTGTGVVNEKLFF.